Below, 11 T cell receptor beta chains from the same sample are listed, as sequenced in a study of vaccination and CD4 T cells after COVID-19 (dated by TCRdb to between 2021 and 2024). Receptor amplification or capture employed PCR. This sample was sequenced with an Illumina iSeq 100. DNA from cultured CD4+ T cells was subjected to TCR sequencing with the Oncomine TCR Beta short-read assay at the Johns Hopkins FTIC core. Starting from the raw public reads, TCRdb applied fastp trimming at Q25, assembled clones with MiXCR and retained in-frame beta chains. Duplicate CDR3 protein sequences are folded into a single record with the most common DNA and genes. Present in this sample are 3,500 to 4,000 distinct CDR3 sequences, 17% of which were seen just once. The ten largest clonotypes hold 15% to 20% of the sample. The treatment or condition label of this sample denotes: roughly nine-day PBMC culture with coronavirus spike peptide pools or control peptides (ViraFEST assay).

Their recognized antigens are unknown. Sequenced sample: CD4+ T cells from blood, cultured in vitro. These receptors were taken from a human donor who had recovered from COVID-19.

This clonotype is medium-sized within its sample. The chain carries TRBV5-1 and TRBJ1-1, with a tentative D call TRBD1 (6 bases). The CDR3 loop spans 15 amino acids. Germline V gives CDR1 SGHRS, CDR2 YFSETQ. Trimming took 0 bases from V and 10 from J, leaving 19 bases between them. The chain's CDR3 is CASSLDSGGQERAFF. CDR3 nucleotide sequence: TGCGCCAGCAGCTTGGACAGTGGGGGGCAGGAGCGAGCTTTCTTT.

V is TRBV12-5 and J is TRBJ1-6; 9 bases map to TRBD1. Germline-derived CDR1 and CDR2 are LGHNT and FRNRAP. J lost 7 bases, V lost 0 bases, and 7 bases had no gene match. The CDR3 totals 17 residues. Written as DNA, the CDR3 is TGTGCTAGTGGTTTGGTAATTGGGGACAGGGAAAATTCACCCCTCCACTTT. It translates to CASGLVIGDRENSPLHF. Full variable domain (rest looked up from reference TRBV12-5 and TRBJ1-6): DARVTQTPRHKVTEMGQEVTMRCQPILGHNTVFWYRQTMMQGLELLAYFRNRAPLDDSGMPKDRFSAEMPDATLATLKIQPSEPRDSAVYFCASGLVIGDRENSPLHFGNGTRLTVT.

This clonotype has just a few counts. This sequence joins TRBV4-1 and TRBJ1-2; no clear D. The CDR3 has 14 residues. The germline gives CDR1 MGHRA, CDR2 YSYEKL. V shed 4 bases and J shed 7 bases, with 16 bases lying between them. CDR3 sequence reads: CASSPARTDGGYTF. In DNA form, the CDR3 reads TGCGCCAGCAGCCCCGCCAGAACAGACGGTGGCTACACCTTC.

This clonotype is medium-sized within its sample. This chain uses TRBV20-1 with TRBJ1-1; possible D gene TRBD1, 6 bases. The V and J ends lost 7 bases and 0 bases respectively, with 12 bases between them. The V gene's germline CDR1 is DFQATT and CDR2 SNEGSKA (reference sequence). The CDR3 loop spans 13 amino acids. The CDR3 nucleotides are TGCAGTGGTCAGGGACACATGAACACTGAAGCTTTCTTT. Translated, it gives CSGQGHMNTEAFF.

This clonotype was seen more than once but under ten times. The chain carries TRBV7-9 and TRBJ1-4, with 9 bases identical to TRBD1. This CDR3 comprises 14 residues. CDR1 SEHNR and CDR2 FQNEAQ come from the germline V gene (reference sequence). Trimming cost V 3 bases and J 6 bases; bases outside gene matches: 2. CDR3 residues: CASSLGQGDEKLFF. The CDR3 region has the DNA TGTGCCAGCAGCTTGGGACAGGGAGATGAAAAACTGTTTTTT. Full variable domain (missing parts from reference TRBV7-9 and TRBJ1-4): DTGVSQNPRHKITKRGQNVTFRCDPISEHNRLYWYRQTLGQGPEFLTYFQNEAQLEKSRLLSDRFSAERPKGSFSTLEIQRTEQGDSAMYLCASSLGQGDEKLFFGSGTQLSVL.

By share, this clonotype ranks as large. The CDR3: CASSPYRDLQETQYF. CDR3 in DNA: TGTGCCAGTTCCCCCTACAGGGACCTCCAGGAGACCCAGTACTTC. The V gene is TRBV27, the J gene TRBJ2-5; D possibly corresponds to TRBD1 (6 bases). Germline loops: CDR1 MNHEY, CDR2 SMNVEV (reference sequence). V lost 9 bases, J lost 5 bases, and 22 bases lay in between. The CDR3 contains 15 residues.

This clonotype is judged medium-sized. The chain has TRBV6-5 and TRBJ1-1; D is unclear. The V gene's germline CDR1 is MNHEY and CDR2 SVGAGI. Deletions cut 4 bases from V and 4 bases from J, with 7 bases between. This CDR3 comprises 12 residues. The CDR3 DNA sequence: TGTGCCAGCAGTTTCGCAGGCACTGAAGCTTTCTTT. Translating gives CASSFAGTEAFF.

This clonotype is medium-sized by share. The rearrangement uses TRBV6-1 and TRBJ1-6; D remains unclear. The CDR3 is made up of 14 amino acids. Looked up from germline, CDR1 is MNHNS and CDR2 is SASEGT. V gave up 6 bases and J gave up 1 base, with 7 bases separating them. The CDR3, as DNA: TGTGCCAGCAGCGGGCGGTCCTATAATTCACCCCTCCACTTT. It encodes CASSGRSYNSPLHF.

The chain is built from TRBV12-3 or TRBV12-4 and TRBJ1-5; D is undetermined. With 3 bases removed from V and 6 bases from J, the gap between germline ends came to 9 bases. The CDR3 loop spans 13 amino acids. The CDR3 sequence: CASSLLISQPQHF. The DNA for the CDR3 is TGTGCCAGCAGTTTGTTAATTAGTCAGCCCCAGCATTTT.

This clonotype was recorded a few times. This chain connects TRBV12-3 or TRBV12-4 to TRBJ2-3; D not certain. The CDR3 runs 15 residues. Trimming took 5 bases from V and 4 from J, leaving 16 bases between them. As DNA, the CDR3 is TGTGCCAGCAGTCAGGACGGTCTAAGCGCAGATACGCAGTATTTT. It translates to CASSQDGLSADTQYF.

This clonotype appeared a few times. CDR3 nucleotides: TGTGCCTGGAGTCCTGGGCCCCCCTACGAGCAGTACTTC. It encodes CAWSPGPPYEQYF. The chain links TRBV30 to TRBJ2-7; no definite D call. V was trimmed by 2 bases and J by 2 bases, leaving 10 bases between them. The germline V gene has CDR1 GTSNPN and CDR2 SVGIG (reference sequence). The length of the CDR3 is 13 residues.